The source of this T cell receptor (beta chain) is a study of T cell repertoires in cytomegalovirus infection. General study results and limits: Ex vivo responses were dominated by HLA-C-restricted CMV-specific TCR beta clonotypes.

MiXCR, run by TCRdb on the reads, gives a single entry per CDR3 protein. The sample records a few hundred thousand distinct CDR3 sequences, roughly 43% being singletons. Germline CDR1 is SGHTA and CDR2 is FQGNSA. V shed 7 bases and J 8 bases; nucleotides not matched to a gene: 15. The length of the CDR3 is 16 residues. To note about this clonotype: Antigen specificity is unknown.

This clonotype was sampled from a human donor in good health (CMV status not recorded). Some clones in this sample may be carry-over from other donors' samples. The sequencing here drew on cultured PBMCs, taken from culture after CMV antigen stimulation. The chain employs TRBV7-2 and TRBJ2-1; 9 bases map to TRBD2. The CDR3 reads CASTTTSGADNDEQFF. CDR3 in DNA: TGTGCCAGCACGACGACTAGCGGAGCCGACAATGATGAGCAGTTCTTC.